The clone carrying this TCR beta chain was observed a handful of times. Its antigen is as yet unknown. This CDR3 is built from 16 residues. Per germline, CDR1 SQVTM and CDR2 ANQGSEA. The V gene lost 5 bases and the J gene lost 5 bases, with 22 bases spanning the gap. Time point meaning: sample taken at primary tumor resection. TCRs were sequenced from unsorted whole RNA of tumor, nontumor lung or PBMC. Samples were obtained from some 70 donors, all untreated early-stage non-small cell lung cancer patients. Individually, TCR cDNA molecules were each labelled with a unique molecular identifier. Each CDR3 protein is one row after TCRdb ran MiXCR on the 5' RACE reads. The sample lists about 26,000 distinct CDR3 sequences, roughly 12% occurring once. The source of the sample is a study of spatial heterogeneity in lung cancer. About the research overall: For the average unique TCR and UMI combination, more than 8.5 occurrences appeared in raw reads.

Study-level results: Ubiquitous expanded tumor TCRs were seen in blood more at resection than at follow-up.

The chain links TRBV29-1 to TRBJ2-1, with D perhaps TRBD1 (5 bases). The clonotype was recovered from a female donor with early-stage non-small cell lung cancer. This material consisted of PBMCs, taken at surgery. The CDR3 is CSVLPANRGANNEQFF. The CDR3 DNA is TGCAGCGTTTTACCAGCAAATAGGGGCGCGAACAATGAGCAGTTCTTC.